The 13 T cell receptor beta chains in this list originate from one sample, sequenced in a study of blood T cell repertoires in COVID-19. Some clones are missing from TCRdb's copy, which holds only in-frame ones; the method was immunoSEQ multiplex PCR. The data show hundreds of thousands of clones, with 82% seen just once and under 2% held by the top ten. The sample taken for sequencing was peripheral blood. Receptor source: a woman aged 80 or older with acute or convalescent COVID-19.

The V and J genes are TRBV11-2 and TRBJ2-3; 7 bases fit TRBD2. Trimming took 8 bases from V and 1 from J; bases not matched to a gene: 6. In germline, CDR1 is SGHAT, CDR2 FQNNGV. The CDR3 contains 14 residues. This CDR3 reads CASVITSGTDTQYF. The CDR3 nucleotides are TGTGCCAGCGTCATCACTAGCGGCACAGATACGCAGTATTTT.

V is TRBV7-2 and J is TRBJ2-7; possible D gene TRBD2, 5 bases. Deletions cut 5 bases from V and 2 bases from J, with 16 bases between. Germline values: CDR1 SGHTA, CDR2 FQGNSA. The CDR3 sequence is 15 residues long. CDR3 DNA sequence: TGTGCCAGCAGCGCTAGCCCCAAGCGCGCCTACGAGCAGTACTTC. Amino acid sequence: CASSASPKRAYEQYF.

The count of this clone is one. The genes are TRBV27 and TRBJ2-5; tentatively, D is TRBD2 (6 bases). CDR3 length: 15 residues. CDR1 is MNHEY and CDR2 is SMNVEV in the germline V gene (reference sequence). Trimming cost V 3 bases and J 7 bases, with 18 bases left between them. CDR3: CASSFGAGERVTQYF. The CDR3 DNA sequence: TGTGCCAGCAGTTTTGGAGCGGGCGAAAGGGTGACCCAGTACTTC.

The CDR3 loop is CASSATSSRSREQYF. The DNA of the CDR3 is TGTGCCAGCAGCGCGACTAGCAGTCGATCCCGCGAGCAGTACTTC. The chain employs TRBV6-5 and TRBJ2-7; 7 nucleotides align to TRBD2. The CDR3 covers 15 residues. The germline V gene encodes CDR1 MNHEY and CDR2 SVGAGI. The V gene end was trimmed by 6 bases and the J gene end by 6 bases; junction bases not matched to a gene: 14.

The chain combines TRBV7-3 with TRBJ2-7; weak D call: TRBD1 (5 bases). This CDR3 comprises 13 residues. With 2 bases removed from V and 7 bases from J, the gap between germline ends came to 12 bases. CDR1 and CDR2 (germline): SGHTA, FQGTGA. Here the CDR3 reads CASSLLGQGEQYF. In DNA, the CDR3 is TGTGCCAGCAGCTTACTCGGCCAGGGTGAGCAGTACTTC.

CDR3 sequence: CASSARLDSEQYF. CDR3 nucleotides: TGTGCCAGCAGCGCCCGACTGGATTCCGAGCAGTACTTC. The V call is TRBV11-2, the J call TRBJ2-7; D is unclear. The CDR3 spans 13 residues. V was shortened by 5 bases and J by 6 bases, with 14 bases between the two germline ends. The germline V gene encodes CDR1 SGHAT and CDR2 FQNNGV.

The rearrangement links TRBV6-5 to TRBJ2-4, with a possible D match to TRBD2 (6 bases). V lost 7 bases and J lost 7, with 11 bases in between. CDR3 size: 12 residues. Germline CDR1 and CDR2: MNHEY and SVGAGI. The CDR3 DNA reads as TGTGCCAGCATAGGTGGGGGGAACATTCAGTACTTC. Translating gives CASIGGGNIQYF.

The chain has TRBV19 and TRBJ2-1; 8 nucleotides agree with TRBD1. The CDR3 covers 14 residues. The germline gives CDR1 LNHDA, CDR2 SQIVND (reference sequence). Trimming cost V 10 bases and J 8 bases; bases outside gene matches: 13. CDR3: CATRLRGLGDEQFF. The DNA of the CDR3 is TGTGCCACCCGGCTCAGGGGGCTTGGAGATGAGCAGTTCTTC.

V is TRBV2 and J is TRBJ1-3; the match to TRBD1 covers 7 bases. The CDR3 is made up of 16 amino acids. V gave up 2 bases and J gave up 1 base; unmatched junction bases: 5. Germline V gives CDR1 SNHLY, CDR2 FYNNEI. The CDR3 loop is CASSESPTGSGNTIYF. CDR3 sequence (DNA): TGTGCCAGCAGTGAAAGCCCGACAGGGTCTGGAAACACCATATATTTT.

J is TRBJ2-7 and V is TRBV5-5, with 11 bases matching TRBD2. This CDR3 comprises 17 residues. Trimming took 0 bases from V and 0 from J; bases not matched to a gene: 5. The germline V gene has CDR1 SGHKS and CDR2 YYEKEE (reference sequence). As DNA, the CDR3 is TGTGCCAGCAGCTTGGAGGGACTAGCGGAAAGCTCCTACGAGCAGTACTTC. Protein product: CASSLEGLAESSYEQYF. The full variable domain, its missing parts supplied by reference TRBV5-5 and TRBJ2-7, is DAGVTQSPTHLIKTRGQQVTLRCSPISGHKSVSWYQQVLGQGPQFIFQYYEKEERGRGNFPDRFSARQFPNYSSELNVNALLLGDSALYLCASSLEGLAESSYEQYFGPGTRLTVT.

The J gene is TRBJ1-1, the V gene TRBV29-1; 7 positions match TRBD1. V trimming: 7 bases; J trimming: 2 bases; junction bases outside the gene matches: 7. CDR1 SQVTM and CDR2 ANQGSEA come from the germline V gene. CDR3 length equals 13 residues. As DNA, the CDR3 is TGCAGCGGGTGGGACAGAGTCAACACTGAAGCTTTCTTT. Amino acid sequence: CSGWDRVNTEAFF.

This chain connects TRBV19 to TRBJ1-4; D call uncertain. The CDR3 runs to 15 residues. With 3 bases removed from V and 0 bases from J, the gap between germline ends came to 8 bases. CDR1 is LNHDA and CDR2 is SQIVND in the germline V gene (reference sequence). CDR3 sequence: CASSISSATNEKLFF. The DNA of the CDR3 is TGTGCCAGTAGTATCTCGAGTGCAACTAATGAAAAACTGTTTTTT.

The rearrangement joins TRBV5-6 to TRBJ2-7; 9 bases fit TRBD1. Unmatched junction bases numbered 9, after V lost 3 bases and J lost 5 bases. This CDR3 comprises 15 residues. Looked up from germline, CDR1 is SGHDT and CDR2 is YYEEEE. The CDR3 DNA follows: TGTGCCAGCAGCTCCACAGGGGGCCCCCGGGACGAGCAGTACTTC. Its protein product is CASSSTGGPRDEQYF.